This T cell receptor (beta chain) comes out of a study of blood T cell repertoires in COVID-19. In the study overall: Samples of COVID-19 (acute and convalescent) were obtained from the United States, Italy and Spain. The analysed material was cDNA or gDNA that came from T cells, B-cell-depleted T cells, or PBMCs.

The germline V gene encodes CDR1 LNHNV and CDR2 YYDKDF (reference sequence). V dropped 3 bases and J dropped 2; count of bases not matched to a gene: 0. There are 14 residues in the CDR3. Authors' data handling: Estimation of nucleated cell counts was performed using reference gene primer amplification. The table came from immunoSEQ multiplex PCR; TCRdb's copy has only in-frame clones and leaves some out. D and trimming were read from the DNA, whereas the V and J calls and clone size are those reported in that table. The table lists about 240,000 clones, 82% of them singletons. The sequenced sample consisted of peripheral blood. The J gene is TRBJ1-5, the V gene TRBV15; TRBD1 matches 8 bases. The receptor's source is a woman aged 60-75 years with active or convalescent COVID-19. The CDR3, as DNA: TGTGCCACCAGCAGGGACAGGGGCAATCAGCCCCAGCATTTT. This gives the protein CATSRDRGNQPQHF.